This section outlines one T cell receptor beta chain sequence together with its context. The antigen this receptor binds is unknown. It has no much larger one-base neighbor in the sample; base qualities were not kept. The 39 donors, aged roughly 6 to 95 years, were systemically healthy Caucasian individuals from Russia. Around 10 milliliters of peripheral blood were collected from each donor into EDTA-treated Vacutainer tubes. PBMCs were isolated by Ficoll-Paque density-gradient centrifugation, with at least 7 million obtained per sample. Trizol reagent was used to extract total RNA from the PBMCs, yielding at least 6 micrograms per sample. For every donor, flow cytometry on a PBMC aliquot measured the percentage of naive CD45RAhigh/CD27high T cells. This specimen belongs to a study of blood T cells in healthy people across ages (dated by TCRdb to 2013 to 2016). Background on the whole study: In model experiments, template switching captured about one uniquely barcoded TCR beta cDNA molecule for every two T cells. Using deep sequencing normalized with unique cDNA molecular identifiers, the study measured how TCR beta repertoire diversity changes with age. The donors were divided into four age groups: young (average around 17 years), middle-aged (approximately 42), aged (approximately 59) and long-lived (82). Two additional independent replicas of 1 million unique cDNA reads from the same blood draw were analyzed for two donors (one aged 18 to 29 and one aged 80 or older). Results the study describes overall, beyond this receptor: Observed TCR beta diversity correlated strongly with the percentage of naive T cells measured by flow cytometry. Estimates of total diversity from one million sequenced T cells were regarded as lower bounds and underestimates. The long-lived group showed more naive CD4+ T cells, fewer expanded clones and increased TCR diversity than the aged group, suggesting age selection. As age increased, observed TCR beta diversity per million T cells dropped in a roughly linear way, and a significant reduction was already evident by age 40. Because profiling used bulk unsorted PBMCs, naive and antigen-experienced compartments could not be compared conclusively. Because donor CMV infection status was unknown, age-related changes in expanded clonotypes were potentially confounded.

V loses 0 bases, J loses 2 bases, and the germline ends lie 17 bases apart. The CDR3, from cysteine to phenylalanine, totals 18 residues. Here the CDR3 DNA is all that survives: 54 bases in frame from base 1. Taken from the germline V gene, the CDR1 and CDR2 loops are MGHRA and YSYEKL. Library construction relied on 5' RACE. For sequencing, an Illumina HiSeq 2500 was employed. A second PCR of about 6 to 12 cycles was run with a J-beta primer mix and a sample-barcoded 5' primer. Each TCR beta cDNA molecule received a unique molecular identifier from a template-switch 5' adaptor carrying 12 random nucleotides. Each sample yielded at least 3 million CDR3-containing paired-end reads. All of the RNA was converted into first-strand cDNA using the Mint cDNA synthesis kit, with a TRBC-specific oligonucleotide serving as the primer. After uracil-DNA glycosylase treatment, a first 18-cycle PCR used universal primers M1SS and BC2_uni_R on all cDNA. As for the authors' bioinformatics: Each sample was normalized by randomly selecting 1 million high-quality reads, each carrying a distinct molecular identifier. Reads sharing molecular identifiers were discarded rather than binned into consensus sequences. MiTCR, with a Q25 quality threshold and the strictest error-elimination algorithm, was used for CDR3 identification, clonotype clustering and error correction. Lower-bound total TCR beta diversity was estimated with a nonparametric unseen species model using Euler transformation. In-frame beta chains were kept once TCRdb had trimmed the public reads at Q25 with fastp and called clones with MiXCR. When rows share a CDR3 protein, they turn into one entry using the most common DNA and genes. What appears here as the V and J calls and clone size reflects TCRdb's work, not the paper's. The sample table shows about 840,000 distinct CDR3 sequences, and approximately 32% are seen once. More than 8.5% of the sample lies in the top ten.

These same data were also listed under a study on T cells of mothers and their children. The second investigation adds: Nine systemically healthy Caucasian individuals, comprising three mothers and their six children, were included as donors. cDNA synthesis consumed the entire amount of extracted RNA, loaded at approximately 1.4 ug RNA in each 15 ul reaction. In the second PCR, the M1S primer added sample barcodes and 2-4 random nucleotides. Over 8 million TCR beta CDR3 reads came from each mother, compared with some 3.1 million reads from each child. In both related and unrelated pairs, thymic selection shapes the output of TCR recombination in a similar way, with inherited differences having only a minor effect. Normalized repertoire overlap was always found to be slightly, but never significantly, higher in related mother-child pairs than in unrelated mother-child pairs. No persistent microchimeric T cell clones were detected, at a sensitivity of approximately 100 clones per million clonotypes. To look for features that set related mother-child pairs apart from unrelated individuals, the researchers ran deep NGS to compare the TCR beta repertoires of mothers and children. Mothers averaged about 37 +/- 4 years of age and children averaged about 10 +/- 4 years. After adapter ligation with NEBNext reagents, the libraries were sequenced on Illumina HiSeq 2000 with 100+100 nt paired-end reads. Mother and child libraries were prepared a month apart and sequenced in separate runs to prevent cross-contamination. For each donor, between 500,000 and 2,000,000 distinct TCR beta clonotypes were identified. Naive TCR beta clonotypes were estimated from low-frequency clonotypes matched to each donor's FACS-determined naive share, without sorting.

This chain joins TRBV4-1 to TRBJ1-5, with an unclear D gene assignment. Sample: blood. The receptor was isolated from a woman in her 40s in good health. The CDR3 here reads CASSQESLVEGGNQPQHF. DNA sequence: TGCGCCAGCAGCCAAGAATCATTGGTTGAGGGAGGCAATCAGCCCCAGCATTTT.